These 14 T cell receptor beta chains were all obtained from the same sample, sequenced in a study of metastatic and nonmetastatic thyroid tumors. Among the patients, none had received any treatment before thyroid surgery. MiXCR reprocessed the PCR reads for TCRdb. The repertoire holds tens of thousands of clones, with roughly 25% as singletons. Sequencing was performed on blood. The source of these receptors is a female donor with papillary thyroid cancer or a benign thyroid nodule (not recorded which). Some clones in this sample may be carry-over from other donors' samples.

In this sample, this clone turned up many times. The chain links TRBV4-1 to TRBJ2-7; the match to TRBD1 covers 9 bases. The CDR3 consists of 15 residues. V trimming: 4 bases; J trimming: 0 bases; junction bases outside the gene matches: 4. Germline CDR1 MGHRA, CDR2 YSYEKL. CDR3 in amino acids: CASSLGTGSSYEQYF. DNA for the CDR3: TGCGCCAGCAGCCTTGGGACAGGGAGCTCCTACGAGCAGTACTTC.

This chain uses TRBV7-2 with TRBJ2-7; D may be TRBD1 (5 bases). Trimming pared 2 bases from V and 3 bases from J, leaving 11 bases between. Germline values: CDR1 SGHTA, CDR2 FQGNSA. CDR3 size: 14 residues. CDR3 nucleotides: TGTGCCAGCAGCTTACCATCCGACAGCTACGAGCAGTACTTC. This sequence encodes CASSLPSDSYEQYF.

The J gene is TRBJ2-3, the V gene TRBV29-1; the D gene is possibly TRBD2 (5 bases). CDR3 length: 13 residues. Trimming stripped 4 bases from V and 6 bases from J, with 14 bases between. The germline V gene has CDR1 SQVTM and CDR2 ANQGSEA. The CDR3 protein is CSVAVALVDTQYF. CDR3 sequence (DNA): TGCAGCGTTGCGGTAGCGTTGGTGGATACGCAGTATTTT.

This clone was seen ten or more times. The chain joins TRBV10-3 to TRBJ2-1; 9 bases line up with TRBD2. The CDR3 totals 14 residues. V was pared by 6 bases and J by 6 bases, with 6 bases of the junction left unmatched. Germline-derived CDR1 and CDR2 are ENHRY and SYGVKD. This chain's CDR3 is CAIRVAGDSNEQFF. CDR3 bases: TGTGCCATCAGAGTAGCGGGAGATTCCAATGAGCAGTTCTTC.

The V call is TRBV2, the J call TRBJ2-1; D remains ambiguous. CDR3 length equals 10 residues. The germline gives CDR1 SNHLY, CDR2 FYNNEI. V was pared by 8 bases and J by 7 bases, with 6 bases between. CDR3 nucleotides: TGTGCCAGCGAGAGGAATGAGCAGTTCTTC. Amino acid sequence: CASERNEQFF.

This clone is medium-sized (0.01 to 0.1%) within its sample. This chain connects TRBV10-1 to TRBJ2-2; D unresolved. V was clipped by 0 bases and J by 1 base, with 6 bases between them. CDR1 and CDR2 from the germline V gene are WNHNN and SYGVQD (reference sequence). The CDR3 is 15 residues long. The CDR3 is CASSESKWNTGELFF. The CDR3 DNA is TGCGCCAGCAGTGAGTCGAAGTGGAACACCGGGGAGCTGTTTTTT.

With respect to this clone: An end of the junction differs from the germline gene, which may be a read error. V and J are TRBV10-3 and TRBJ2-3; D ambiguous. The CDR3 is 13 amino acids. Germline V CDR1 and CDR2: ENHRY, SYGVKD. CDR3 DNA sequence: TGTGCCATCAGTGTCGGAGTTGCGGATACGCACAATTTT. It translates to CAISVGVADTHNF.

This clone was counted ten times or more. In nucleotides, the CDR3 is TGTGCCAGCAGCTTAGGTTCGACAGGCCGATATGGGGGCGAGCAGTACTTC. This encodes CASSLGSTGRYGGEQYF. The chain recombines TRBV13 with TRBJ2-7, with a weak D call TRBD1 (6 bases). The CDR3 contains 17 residues. CDR1 PRHDT and CDR2 FYEKMQ come from the germline V gene (reference sequence). V was pared by 0 bases and J by 6 bases, with 21 bases between.

This clone was observed many times. The genes are TRBV30 and TRBJ1-4; D is uncertain. CDR1 and CDR2 (germline): GTSNPN, SVGIG (reference sequence). The CDR3 is made up of 13 amino acids. V was pared by 4 bases and J by 8 bases, with 14 bases between. Here the CDR3 reads CAWIHQEEEKLFF. The CDR3 DNA reads as TGTGCCTGGATTCACCAGGAAGAGGAAAAACTGTTTTTT. Full variable domain (outside the CDR3, taken from reference TRBV30 and TRBJ1-4): SQTIHQWPATLVQPVGSPLSLECTVEGTSNPNLYWYRQAAGRGLQLLFYSVGIGQISSEVPQNLSASRPQDRQFILSSKKLLLSDSGFYLCAWIHQEEEKLFFGSGTQLSVL.

The chain employs TRBV20-1 and TRBJ1-4; 9 bases are shared with TRBD1. CDR1 and CDR2 (germline): DFQATT, SNEGSKA (reference sequence). After removal of 3 bases from V and 3 bases from J, the junction contained 5 bases not matched to a gene. CDR3 size: 15 residues. The CDR3 loop is CSASPTGGPNEKLFF. The CDR3 DNA reads as TGCAGTGCTAGTCCTACAGGGGGCCCTAATGAAAAACTGTTTTTT.

Many counts were recorded for this clone. In DNA form, the CDR3 reads TGTGCCAGCAGCTCCCAACCCCTAGCGGGGTTATACAATGAGCAGTTCTTC. Translation: CASSSQPLAGLYNEQFF. The chain has TRBV7-8 and TRBJ2-1; 9 bases agree with TRBD2. Germline CDR1 is SGHVS and CDR2 is FQNEAQ. The CDR3 length is 17 residues. The junction had 11 bases not matched to a gene; V was cut back by 4 bases and J by 4 bases.

CDR3 residues: CASSLESSVGKGYTF. The CDR3 DNA reads TGCGCCAGCAGCTTGGAGTCTTCGGTGGGAAAGGGCTACACCTTC. The V gene is TRBV5-1, the J gene TRBJ1-2; no clear D gene. The germline V and J ends were trimmed by 0 bases and 8 bases, with 17 bases remaining between them. Germline CDR1 and CDR2: SGHRS and YFSETQ. The CDR3 is 15 residues long.

The V and J genes are TRBV6-2 or TRBV6-3 and TRBJ2-7; 7 bases match TRBD1. The CDR3 length is 12 residues. Per germline, CDR1 MNHEY and CDR2 SVGEGT. Trimming cost V 4 bases and J 3 bases; bases outside gene matches: 0. The CDR3 reads CASSWTGYEQYF. The CDR3 nucleotides are TGTGCCAGCAGTTGGACAGGCTACGAGCAGTACTTC.

CDR3 sequence (DNA): TGTGCCAGCAGCACACGACAGGGAACACACACAGATACGCAGTATTTT. It codes for CASSTRQGTHTDTQYF. The chain couples TRBV4-2 to TRBJ2-3; 7 bases fit TRBD1. J was trimmed by 2 bases and V by 5 bases; bases with no gene match: 10. Germline CDR1 reads LGHNA; CDR2 reads YNFKEQ. The CDR3 covers 16 residues.